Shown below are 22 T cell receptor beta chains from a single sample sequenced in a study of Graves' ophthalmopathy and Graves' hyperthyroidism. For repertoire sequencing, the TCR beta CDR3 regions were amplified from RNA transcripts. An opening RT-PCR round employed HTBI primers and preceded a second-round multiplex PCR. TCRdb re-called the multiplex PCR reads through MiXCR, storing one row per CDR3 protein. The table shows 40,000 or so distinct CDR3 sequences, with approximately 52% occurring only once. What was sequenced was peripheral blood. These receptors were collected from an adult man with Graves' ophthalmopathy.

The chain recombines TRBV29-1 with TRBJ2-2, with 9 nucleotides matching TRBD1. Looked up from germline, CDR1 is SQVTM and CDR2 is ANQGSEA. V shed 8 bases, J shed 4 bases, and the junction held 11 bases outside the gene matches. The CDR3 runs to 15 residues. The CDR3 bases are TGCAGCTTAATGAAGGACAGGGGACTCACCGGGGAGCTGTTTTTT. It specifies CSLMKDRGLTGELFF.

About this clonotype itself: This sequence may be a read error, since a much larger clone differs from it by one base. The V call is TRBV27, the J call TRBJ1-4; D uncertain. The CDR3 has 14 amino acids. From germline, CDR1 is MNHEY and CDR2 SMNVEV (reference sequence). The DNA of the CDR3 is TGTGCCAGCAGTTTACGTGCAACTAATGAAGAACTGTTTTTT. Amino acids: CASSLRATNEELFF.

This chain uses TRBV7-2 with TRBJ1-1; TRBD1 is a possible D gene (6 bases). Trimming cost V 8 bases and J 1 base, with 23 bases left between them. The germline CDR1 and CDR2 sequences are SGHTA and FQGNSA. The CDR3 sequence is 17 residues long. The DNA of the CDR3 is TGTGCCAGCTGTCGCCGACTCTTGGGGGGCGGGAACACTGAAGCTTTCTTT. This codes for CASCRRLLGGGNTEAFF.

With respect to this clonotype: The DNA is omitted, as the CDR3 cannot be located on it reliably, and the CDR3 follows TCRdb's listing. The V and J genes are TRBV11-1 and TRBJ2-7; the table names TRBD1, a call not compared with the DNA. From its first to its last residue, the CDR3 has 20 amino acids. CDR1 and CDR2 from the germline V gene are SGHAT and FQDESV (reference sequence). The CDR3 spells CASSFYICSAGHRGDYEQYF.

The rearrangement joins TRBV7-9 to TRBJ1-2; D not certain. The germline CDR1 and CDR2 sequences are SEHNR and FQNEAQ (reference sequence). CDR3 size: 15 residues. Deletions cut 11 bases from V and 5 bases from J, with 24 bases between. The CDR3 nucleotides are TGTGCCGGCACCATATCCCAGGCAAACGGGTATGGCTACACCTTC. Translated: CAGTISQANGYGYTF.

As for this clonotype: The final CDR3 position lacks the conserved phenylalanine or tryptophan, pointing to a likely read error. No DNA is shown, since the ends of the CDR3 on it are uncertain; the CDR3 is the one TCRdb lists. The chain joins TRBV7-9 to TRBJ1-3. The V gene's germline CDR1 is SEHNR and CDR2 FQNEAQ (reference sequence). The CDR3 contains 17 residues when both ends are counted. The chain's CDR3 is CASSLTRMASSGNTVYL.

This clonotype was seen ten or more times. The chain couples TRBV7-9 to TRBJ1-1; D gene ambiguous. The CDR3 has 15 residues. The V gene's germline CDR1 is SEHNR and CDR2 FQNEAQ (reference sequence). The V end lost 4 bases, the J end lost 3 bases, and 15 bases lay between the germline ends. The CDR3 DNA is TGTGCCAGCAGCTGGAGCGGTCGGGGAGACACTGAAGCTTTCTTT. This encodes CASSWSGRGDTEAFF.

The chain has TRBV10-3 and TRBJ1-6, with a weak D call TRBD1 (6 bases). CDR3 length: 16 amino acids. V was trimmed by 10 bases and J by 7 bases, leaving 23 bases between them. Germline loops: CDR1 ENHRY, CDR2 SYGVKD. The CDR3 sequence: CASRPGAVGGNSPLHF. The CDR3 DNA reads TGTGCCAGCAGACCAGGGGCGGTCGGGGGCAATTCACCCCTCCACTTT.

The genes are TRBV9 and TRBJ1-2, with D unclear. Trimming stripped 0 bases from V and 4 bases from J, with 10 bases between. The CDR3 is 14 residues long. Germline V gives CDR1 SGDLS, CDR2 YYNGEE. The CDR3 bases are TGTGCCAGCAGCGTAGGCGGGGAGACCTATGGCTACACCTTC. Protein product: CASSVGGETYGYTF. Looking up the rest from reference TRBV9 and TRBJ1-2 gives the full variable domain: DSGVTQTPKHLITATGQRVTLRCSPRSGDLSVYWYQQSLDQGLQFLIQYYNGEERAKGNILERFSAQQFPDLHSELNLSSLELGDSALYFCASSVGGETYGYTFGSGTRLTVV.

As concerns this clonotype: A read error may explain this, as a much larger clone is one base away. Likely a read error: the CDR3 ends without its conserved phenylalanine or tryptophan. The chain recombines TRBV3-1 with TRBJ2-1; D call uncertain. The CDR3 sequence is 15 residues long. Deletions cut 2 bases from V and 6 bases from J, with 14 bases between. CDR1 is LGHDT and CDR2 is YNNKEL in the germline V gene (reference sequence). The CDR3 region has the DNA TGTGCCAGCAGCCAAATCGGAACCTTGGGCAATGAGCAGTTCGTC. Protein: CASSQIGTLGNEQFV.

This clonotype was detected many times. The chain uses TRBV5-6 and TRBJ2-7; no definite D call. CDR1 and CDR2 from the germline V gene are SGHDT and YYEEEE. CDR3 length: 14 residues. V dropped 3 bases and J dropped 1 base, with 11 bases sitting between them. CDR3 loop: CASSSGRPSYEQYV. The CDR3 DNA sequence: TGTGCCAGCAGCTCCGGACGGCCTTCCTACGAGCAGTACGTC.

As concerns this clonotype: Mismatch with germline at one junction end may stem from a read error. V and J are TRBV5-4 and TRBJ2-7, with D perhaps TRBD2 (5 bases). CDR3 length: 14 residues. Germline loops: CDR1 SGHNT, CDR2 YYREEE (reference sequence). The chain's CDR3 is CASTQGTGTGELYF. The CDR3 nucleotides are TGTGCCAGCACCCAAGGTACGGGCACCGGGGAGCTGTACTTC.

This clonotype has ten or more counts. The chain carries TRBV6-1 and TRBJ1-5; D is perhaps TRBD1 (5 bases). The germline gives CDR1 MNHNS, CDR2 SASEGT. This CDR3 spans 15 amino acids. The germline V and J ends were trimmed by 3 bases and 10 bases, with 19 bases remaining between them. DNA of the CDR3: TGTGCCAGCAGTGAGTCGGACGGGGGTTCGTTCCCCCAGCATTTT. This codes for CASSESDGGSFPQHF.

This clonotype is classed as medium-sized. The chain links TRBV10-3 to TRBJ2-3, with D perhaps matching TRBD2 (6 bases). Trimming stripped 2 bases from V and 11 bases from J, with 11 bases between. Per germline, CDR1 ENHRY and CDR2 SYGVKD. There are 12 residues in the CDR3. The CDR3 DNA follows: TGTGCCATCAGTGAGGGGCGGGAACAGCAGTATTTT. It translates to CAISEGREQQYF.

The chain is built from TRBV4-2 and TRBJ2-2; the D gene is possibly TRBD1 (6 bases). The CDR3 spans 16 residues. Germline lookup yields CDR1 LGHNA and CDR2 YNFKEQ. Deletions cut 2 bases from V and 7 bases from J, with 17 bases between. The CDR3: CASSQTQGRRIGELFF. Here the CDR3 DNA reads TGTGCCAGCAGCCAAACCCAGGGGCGCAGGATCGGGGAGCTGTTTTTT.

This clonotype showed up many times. The DNA of the CDR3 is TGCGCCAGCAGTCGACAGGGGGGTGAAAAACTGTTTTTT. Amino acids: CASSRQGGEKLFF. The V call is TRBV5-1, the J call TRBJ1-4, with 9 positions matching TRBD1. The CDR3 loop spans 13 amino acids. Per the germline V gene, CDR1 is SGHRS and CDR2 is YFSETQ. The J segment lost 7 bases and the V segment lost 5 bases, leaving 3 bases of the junction unmatched.

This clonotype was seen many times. This chain's CDR3 is CASSLNVAPPPEQYV. The CDR3 DNA sequence: TGTGCCAGCAGCTTAAACGTGGCCCCCCCCCCCGAGCAGTACGTC. The rearrangement joins TRBV7-3 to TRBJ2-7; unclear D gene. Germline V gene lookup returns CDR1 SGHTA and CDR2 FQGTGA. CDR3 length: 15 amino acids. Trimming pared 1 base from V and 6 bases from J, leaving 16 bases between.

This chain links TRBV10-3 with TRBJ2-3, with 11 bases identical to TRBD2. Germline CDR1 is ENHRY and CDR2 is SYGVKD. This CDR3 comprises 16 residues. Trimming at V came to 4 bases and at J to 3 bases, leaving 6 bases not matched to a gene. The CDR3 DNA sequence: TGTGCCATCAGTGTAGGGGCTAGCGGGAGGACAGATACGCAGTATTTT. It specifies CAISVGASGRTDTQYF.

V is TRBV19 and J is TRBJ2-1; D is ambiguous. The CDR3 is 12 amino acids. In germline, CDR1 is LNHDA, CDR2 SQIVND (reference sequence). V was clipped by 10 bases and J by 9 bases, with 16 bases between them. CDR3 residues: CATHLGVGEQFF. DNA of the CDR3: TGTGCCACCCATCTCGGTGTAGGTGAGCAGTTCTTC.

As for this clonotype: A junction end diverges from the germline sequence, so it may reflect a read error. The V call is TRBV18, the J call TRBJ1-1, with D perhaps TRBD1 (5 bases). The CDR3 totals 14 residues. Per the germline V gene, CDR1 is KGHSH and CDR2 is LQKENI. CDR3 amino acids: CACSPGLSNTEAFF. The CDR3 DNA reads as TGTGCCTGCTCACCGGGACTTTCGAACACTGAAGCTTTCTTT.

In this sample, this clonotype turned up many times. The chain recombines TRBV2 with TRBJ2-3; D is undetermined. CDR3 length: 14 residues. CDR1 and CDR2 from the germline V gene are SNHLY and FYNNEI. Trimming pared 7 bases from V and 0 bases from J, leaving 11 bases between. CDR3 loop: CASTERTSTDTQYF. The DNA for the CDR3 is TGTGCCAGCACCGAAAGAACTAGCACAGATACGCAGTATTTT. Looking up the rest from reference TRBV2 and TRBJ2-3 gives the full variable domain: EPEVTQTPSHQVTQMGQEVILRCVPISNHLYFYWYRQILGQKVEFLVSFYNNEISEKSEIFDDQFSVERPDGSNFTLKIRSTKLEDSAMYFCASTERTSTDTQYFGPGTRLTVL.

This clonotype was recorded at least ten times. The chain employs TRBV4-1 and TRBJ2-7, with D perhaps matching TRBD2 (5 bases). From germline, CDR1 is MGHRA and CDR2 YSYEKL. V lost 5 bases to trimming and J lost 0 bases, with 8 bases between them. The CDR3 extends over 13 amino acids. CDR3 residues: CASSSDYSYEQYF. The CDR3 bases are TGCGCCAGCAGCTCTGACTACTCCTACGAGCAGTACTTC.